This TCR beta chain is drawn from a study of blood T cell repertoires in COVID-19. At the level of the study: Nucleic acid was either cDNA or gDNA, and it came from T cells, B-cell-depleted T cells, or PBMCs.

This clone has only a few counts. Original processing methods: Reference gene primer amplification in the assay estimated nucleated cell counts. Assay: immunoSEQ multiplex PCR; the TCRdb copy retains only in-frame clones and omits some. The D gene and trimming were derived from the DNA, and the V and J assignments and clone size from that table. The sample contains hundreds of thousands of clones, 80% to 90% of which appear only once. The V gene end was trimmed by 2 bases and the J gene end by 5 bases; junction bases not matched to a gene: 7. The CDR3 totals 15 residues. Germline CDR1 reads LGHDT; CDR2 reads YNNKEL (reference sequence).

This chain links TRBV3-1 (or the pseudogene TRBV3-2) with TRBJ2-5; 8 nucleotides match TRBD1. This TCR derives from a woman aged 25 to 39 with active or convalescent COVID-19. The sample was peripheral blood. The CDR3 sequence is CASSQQTGVGETQYF. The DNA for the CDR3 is TGTGCCAGCAGCCAACAGACAGGGGTCGGGGAGACCCAGTACTTC.